The present T cell receptor (beta chain) was sequenced within a study of vaccination and CD4 T cells after COVID-19. At the level of the study: Sampling post-COVID took place a median 101 days after diagnosis (range 35 to 161). Study outcomes and limitations: Only after vaccination were a median roughly 83% of convalescents' reactive clones seen.

The CDR3 sequence is 13 residues long. Trimming removed 4 bases at V and 3 bases at J, with 10 bases between. The germline gives CDR1 MNHNS, CDR2 SASEGT. This clonotype showed up just once. What it binds is unknown. Treatment noted: roughly ten-day PBMC culture with coronavirus spike peptide pools or control peptides (ViraFEST assay). During the years 2011-2018, before the COVID-19 pandemic, the unexposed donor's CD4+ T cells were collected. Wells that each held roughly 2 million PBMCs were cultured with around 9.9 IU/ml IL-2 and about 10 ug/ml peptide pools. The Oncomine TCR Beta short-read assay was applied to DNA of cultured CD4+ T cells. The authors extracted genomic DNA from cultured CD4+ T cells. TCRdb independently ran MiXCR on the PCR reads; one entry per CDR3 protein. The data show 6,100 or so distinct CDR3 sequences, with around 47% seen just once and roughly two fifths held by the top ten.

The chain employs TRBV6-1 and TRBJ2-7; the D is unclear. This clonotype was obtained from a human donor in good health. The source material was CD4+ T cells from blood, cultured in vitro. The chain's CDR3 is CASSGLTLYEQYF. The CDR3 DNA reads as TGTGCCAGCAGTGGACTCACCCTCTACGAGCAGTACTTC.